Listed below are T cell receptor beta chains from one sample, sequenced in a study of T cell responses to AZD1222 COVID-19 vaccine. Libraries were prepared by immunoSEQ multiplex PCR; TCRdb keeps only in-frame clonotypes and omits some of them. The sample consists of 150,000 or so clones, roughly nine tenths of them appearing once. Sequenced here: peripheral blood, sampled on day 0 of AZD1222 vaccination. The origin of the receptors is an adult in good health. CDR3s include the opening cysteine and the closing phenylalanine or tryptophan. The D gene is left open where the match is weak. Rows may omit the clone size; those that give it use once, few, many or a size class.

>TRBJ2-1|.|TRBD1|TRBV3-1/TRBV3-2
CASSQPGGERYNEQFF
TGTGCCAGCAGCCAACCAGGGGGTGAGCGCTACAATGAGCAGTTCTTC
>TRBJ2-1|.|.|TRBV7-9
CASSLPSTGVFNEQFF
TGTGCCAGCAGCTTACCGAGTACCGGCGTTTTCAATGAGCAGTTCTTC
>TRBJ1-5|.|TRBD1|TRBV6-1
CASSVGQGEYSNQPQHF
TGTGCCAGCAGTGTCGGACAGGGAGAATATAGCAATCAGCCCCAGCATTTT
>TRBJ1-3|.|.|TRBV4-1
CASSQGWGLGNTIYF
TGCGCCAGCAGCCAAGGGTGGGGGCTTGGAAACACCATATATTTT
>TRBJ2-5|.|TRBD2|TRBV12-5
CASGFGLEETQYF
TGTGCTAGTGGTTTTGGACTAGAAGAGACCCAGTACTTC
>TRBJ2-7|.|.|TRBV7-9
CASSSKTAFGYEQYF
TGTGCCAGCAGCTCCAAGACAGCGTTTGGCTACGAGCAGTACTTC
>TRBJ1-2|.|TRBD1|TRBV18
CASSPLENRGYYGYTF
TGTGCCAGCTCACCACTCGAAAACAGGGGGTACTATGGCTACACCTTC
>TRBJ2-7|.|.|TRBV12-3/TRBV12-4
CASTESLSDEQYF
TGTGCCAGTACGGAAAGCCTGAGTGACGAGCAGTACTTC
>TRBJ1-6|few|.|TRBV6-7
CASSSPPYRVFNSPLHF
TGTGCCAGCAGTTCCCCGCCCTACAGGGTGTTCAATTCACCCCTCCACTTT
>TRBJ1-5|few|.|TRBV7-2
CASSLDSGIGQPQHF
TGTGCCAGCAGCTTAGACTCAGGGATCGGTCAGCCCCAGCATTTT
>TRBJ2-7|once|TRBD1|TRBV7-2
CASSPHRGRIKYEQYF
TGTGCCAGCAGCCCCCACAGGGGAAGGATAAAATACGAGCAGTACTTC
>TRBJ1-6|.|.|TRBV19
CASRGPGDSPLHF
TGTGCCAGTAGGGGCCCAGGGGATTCACCCCTCCACTTT
>TRBJ1-3|.|.|TRBV4-2
CASSQTGTDSGNTIYF
TGTGCCAGCAGCCAAACAGGGACTGACTCTGGAAACACCATATATTTT
>TRBJ1-2|.|.|TRBV6-2/TRBV6-3
CASSRLNYGYTF
TGTGCCAGCAGCCGCCTCAATTATGGCTACACCTTC
>TRBJ2-7|.|TRBD1|TRBV9
CASSVTQGQGAPYEQYF
TGTGCCAGCAGCGTAACCCAAGGACAGGGGGCGCCCTACGAGCAGTACTTC
>TRBJ1-1|.|TRBD1|TRBV11-3
CASSLGRTGDTEAFF
TGTGCCAGCAGCTTAGGCCGCACAGGGGATACTGAAGCTTTCTTT
>TRBJ2-3|.|TRBD1|TRBV11-2
CASSQGQSTDTQYF
TGTGCCAGCAGCCAGGGACAGAGCACAGATACGCAGTATTTT
>TRBJ1-4|.|.|TRBV12-3/TRBV12-4
CASSDGGEKLFF
TGTGCCAGCAGCGATGGGGGAGAAAAACTGTTTTTT
>TRBJ1-6|.|TRBD1|TRBV2
CASSDAAGGNSPLHF
TGTGCCAGCAGTGACGCGGCAGGGGGAAATTCACCCCTCCACTTT
>TRBJ2-7|.|.|TRBV29-1
CSVEDGANEQYF
TGCAGCGTTGAAGATGGGGCCAACGAGCAGTACTTC
>TRBJ1-2|.|.|TRBV11-2
CASSSPTRGEYSYTF
TGTGCCAGCAGTTCACCGACCAGGGGAGAGTACAGCTACACCTTC
>TRBJ2-2|.|.|TRBV4-1
CASSQEKNLNTGELFF
TGCGCCAGCAGCCAAGAGAAGAATTTGAACACCGGGGAGCTGTTTTTT
>TRBJ2-3|.|.|TRBV10-3
CAISRDPNTDTQYF
TGTGCCATCAGCCGGGACCCAAACACAGATACGCAGTATTTT
>TRBJ2-1|.|.|TRBV6-5
CASSTSTRNEQFF
TGTGCCAGCAGTACATCCACTCGGAATGAGCAGTTCTTC
>TRBJ1-2|.|TRBD1|TRBV29-1
CSVRGQDYGYTF
TGCAGCGTGAGGGGGCAGGACTATGGCTACACCTTC
>TRBJ2-5|.|.|TRBV5-1
CASSWQGIQETQYF
TGCGCCAGCAGCTGGCAGGGTATCCAAGAGACCCAGTACTTC